This TCR beta chain was recorded in a study of cytomegalovirus exposure and HLA in healthy donors. Notes on the study in general: TCR beta chains numbering some 160 were designated cytomegalovirus-associated. Later on, a genetic analysis was performed. It linked a missense variant in DCLRE1C with V- and J-gene trimming of TCR beta. Earlier analysis found most TCR beta V segments productive about 87% or about 30% of the time.

This CDR3 is 18 amino acids long. Germline CDR1 MGHRA, CDR2 YSYEKL. V shed 3 bases and J 3 bases; nucleotides not matched to a gene: 12. Amplification used 60 Vbeta primers and 13 Jbeta primers. Measured with immunoSEQ multiplex PCR; TCRdb has only the in-frame clones, and not every one. The sample yields about 37,000 clones, 74% seen once. As for this clone: Its antigen is undetermined.

The chain links TRBV4-1 to TRBJ2-7; 12 nucleotides agree with TRBD2. Sequenced: PBMCs. This TCR came from a young man in good health and CMV-seronegative. The CDR3 loop is CASSHPPGLAGLDYEQYF. DNA for the CDR3: TGCGCCAGCAGCCACCCCCCGGGACTAGCGGGCCTCGACTACGAGCAGTACTTC.